A single sample is the source of the 18 T cell receptor beta chains below, sequenced in a study of blood T cell repertoires in COVID-19. Here immunoSEQ multiplex PCR was the method, and the copy in TCRdb shows in-frame clones only, minus some. Of some 130,000 clones listed, around 81% are singletons. Material for sequencing was peripheral blood. Receptors originate from a middle-aged man with active or convalescent COVID-19.

Here the CDR3 reads CASSLSGSAGGGGTYEQYF. CDR3 bases: TGTGCCAGCAGTTTATCCGGCTCGGCGGGGGGAGGCGGGACCTACGAGCAGTACTTC. J is TRBJ2-7 and V is TRBV27, with 8 bases that match TRBD2. Germline V gives CDR1 MNHEY, CDR2 SMNVEV (reference sequence). The CDR3 is 19 residues long. Trimming took 0 bases from V and 2 from J; bases not matched to a gene: 15.

V usage is TRBV19 and J usage is TRBJ1-5, with D hard to call. The CDR3 has 15 residues. The germline V and J ends were trimmed by 0 bases and 3 bases, with 9 bases remaining between them. Germline V gene data show CDR1 as LNHDA and CDR2 as SQIVND (reference sequence). As DNA, the CDR3 is TGTGCCAGTAGTATAGACCCGAGGAACAATCAGCCCCAGCATTTT. Its translation is CASSIDPRNNQPQHF.

The J gene is TRBJ2-7, the V gene TRBV9, with D uncertain. The V end was cut by 3 bases, the J end by 3 bases, with 10 bases between. Germline CDR1 SGDLS, CDR2 YYNGEE. The CDR3 is 13 residues long. The CDR3 reads CASSGPRIYEQYF. Written as DNA, the CDR3 is TGTGCCAGCAGCGGTCCCCGTATCTACGAGCAGTACTTC.

The rearrangement joins TRBV7-2 to TRBJ2-4; the match to TRBD2 covers 11 bases. V trimming: 5 bases; J trimming: 1 base; junction bases outside the gene matches: 13. The germline V gene encodes CDR1 SGHTA and CDR2 FQGNSA. The CDR3 has 19 residues. CDR3 coding DNA: TGTGCCAGCAGCCGGATTCGTATAGCGGGGGGGCAGGCCAAAAACATTCAGTACTTC. Translating it yields CASSRIRIAGGQAKNIQYF.

CDR3 nucleotides: TGCAGCGCCGGGGGACAGATTTACACTGAAGCTTTCTTT. Protein sequence: CSAGGQIYTEAFF. The V gene is TRBV29-1, the J gene TRBJ1-1, with 7 positions matching TRBD1. The V and J ends lost 7 bases and 3 bases, in that order; junction bases with no gene match: 8. The CDR3 has 13 amino acids. The germline V gene encodes CDR1 SQVTM and CDR2 ANQGSEA.

This clone appeared once. This chain uses TRBV9 with TRBJ1-2, with D possibly being TRBD1 (6 bases). With 4 bases removed from V and 5 bases from J, the gap between germline ends came to 18 bases. CDR3 size: 15 residues. Germline V gives CDR1 SGDLS, CDR2 YYNGEE. Here the CDR3 DNA reads TGTGCCAGCAGCCCCGGACAGACTGTTGATTATGGCTACACCTTC. Translated: CASSPGQTVDYGYTF.

The genes are TRBV4-1 and TRBJ2-5; maybe TRBD1 (5 bases). This CDR3 has 15 residues. CDR1 is MGHRA and CDR2 is YSYEKL in the germline V gene. V was clipped by 0 bases and J by 0 bases, with 8 bases between them. The CDR3 region has the DNA TGCGCCAGCAGCCAAGATGGGGCAAACCAAGAGACCCAGTACTTC. Amino acid sequence: CASSQDGANQETQYF.

This sequence joins TRBV7-9 and TRBJ1-1; perhaps TRBD1 as D (6 bases). The CDR3 contains 13 residues. The germline V and J ends were trimmed by 5 bases and 6 bases, with 13 bases remaining between them. Germline assignment: CDR1 SEHNR and CDR2 FQNEAQ (reference sequence). The CDR3 DNA follows: TGTGCCAGCAGCCTGCAAGGGGGGGCTGAAGCTTTCTTT. Its protein product is CASSLQGGAEAFF. Variable domain in full (rest from reference TRBV7-9 and TRBJ1-1): DTGVSQNPRHKITKRGQNVTFRCDPISEHNRLYWYRQTLGQGPEFLTYFQNEAQLEKSRLLSDRFSAERPKGSFSTLEIQRTEQGDSAMYLCASSLQGGAEAFFGQGTRLTVV.

This sequence joins TRBV12-3 or TRBV12-4 and TRBJ1-1; D remains unclear. This CDR3 has 13 amino acids. Trimming shortened V by 5 bases and J by 3 bases, and 10 bases separated the two germline ends. Here the CDR3 reads CASSLPQYTEAFF. In DNA form, the CDR3 reads TGTGCCAGCAGTCTCCCACAGTACACTGAAGCTTTCTTT.

The chain has TRBV3-1 (or the pseudogene TRBV3-2) and TRBJ1-2, with D uncertain. The CDR3 runs to 15 residues. Trimming left V 4 bases short and J 5 bases short, with 17 bases between. Germline V gene sequence: CDR1 LGHDT, CDR2 YNNKEL (reference sequence). The CDR3 loop is CASSLKEGGGYGYTF. CDR3 nucleotides: TGTGCCAGCAGCCTCAAGGAGGGTGGAGGGTATGGCTACACCTTC.

The chain links TRBV6-5 to TRBJ1-2; D unresolved. The CDR3 has 12 residues. The ends were cut back, 4 bases at V and 4 bases at J, with 7 bases in the middle. Germline values: CDR1 MNHEY, CDR2 SVGAGI. The CDR3 protein is CASSLGSYGYTF. In nucleotides, the CDR3 is TGTGCCAGCAGTTTGGGCAGCTATGGCTACACCTTC.

The chain couples TRBV27 to TRBJ1-6; D ambiguous. This CDR3 is built from 15 residues. Germline V CDR1 and CDR2: MNHEY, SMNVEV (reference sequence). The germline V and J ends were trimmed by 0 bases and 17 bases, with 20 bases remaining between them. For the CDR3, the DNA is TGTGCCAGCAGTTTATCGGGCAGTCTCAGAAAGAAGGTCCACTTT. It yields the protein CASSLSGSLRKKVHF.

The rearrangement uses TRBV6-2 or TRBV6-3 and TRBJ2-7, with 12 bases identical to TRBD1. Unmatched junction bases numbered 7, after V lost 6 bases and J lost 7 bases. Looked up from germline, CDR1 is MNHEY and CDR2 is SVGEGT. The CDR3 consists of 14 residues. CDR3 in amino acids: CASSPGQGAREQYF. The CDR3 nucleotides read TGTGCCAGCAGCCCGGGACAGGGGGCGAGGGAGCAGTACTTC.

J is TRBJ2-6 and V is TRBV13; D perhaps matches TRBD1 (6 bases). V was shortened by 4 bases and J by 5 bases, with 12 bases between the two germline ends. The germline gives CDR1 PRHDT, CDR2 FYEKMQ (reference sequence). There are 15 residues in the CDR3. The CDR3 loop is CASSSRTEWANVLTF. DNA for the CDR3: TGTGCCAGCAGCTCGAGGACAGAATGGGCCAACGTCCTGACTTTC.

This clone came up once. The rearrangement uses TRBV7-9 and TRBJ2-1; 8 bases map to TRBD2. Germline V CDR1 and CDR2: SEHNR, FQNEAQ (reference sequence). V dropped 8 bases and J dropped 6; count of bases not matched to a gene: 9. This CDR3 region has 14 residues. The CDR3 DNA sequence: TGTGCCAGCCTGTTCGCGGGGGGCTTCAATGAGCAGTTCTTC. Translation gives CASLFAGGFNEQFF.

V is TRBV7-9 and J is TRBJ2-3; 12 bases are a match to TRBD2. The CDR3 length is 15 residues. CDR1 and CDR2 from the germline V gene are SEHNR and FQNEAQ (reference sequence). Trimming cost V 5 bases and J 4 bases; bases outside gene matches: 4. CDR3 sequence reads: CASSILAGGADTQYF. In DNA form, the CDR3 reads TGTGCCAGCAGCATCCTAGCGGGGGGGGCAGATACGCAGTATTTT.

The chain joins TRBV6-2 or TRBV6-3 to TRBJ1-2; 11 bases agree with TRBD1. The germline V gene has CDR1 MNHEY and CDR2 SVGEGT. This CDR3 has 14 residues. V was clipped by 5 bases and J by 8 bases; unmatched bases: 7. CDR3: CASSIEGQGGGYTF. In DNA form, the CDR3 reads TGTGCCAGCAGTATCGAGGGACAGGGGGGCGGCTACACCTTC.

The chain uses TRBV27 and TRBJ1-5, with 7 positions matching TRBD1. The ends lost 4 bases at V and 2 bases at J; junction bases unmatched: 11. This CDR3 has 17 residues. Per germline, CDR1 MNHEY and CDR2 SMNVEV (reference sequence). CDR3 in amino acids: CASSYTKTGYGNQPQHF. The DNA of the CDR3 is TGTGCCAGCAGTTACACCAAGACAGGGTATGGCAATCAGCCCCAGCATTTT.